Listed below are T cell receptor beta chains from one sample, sequenced in a study of T cell changes during pregnancy in multiple sclerosis. Sequencing used immunoSEQ multiplex PCR; TCRdb keeps in-frame clones, though not all of them. The data show about 71,000 clones, with over 85% seen just once and about 1% held by the top ten. Source: peripheral blood, taken in the third trimester of pregnancy. All receptors come from a female donor with multiple sclerosis, enrolled in a pregnancy study. Both conserved end residues are part of each CDR3.

TRBJ1-1 TRBV7-9 CASSTGRGQPRTEAFF
TRBJ2-5 TRBV30 CAWTLGAGGQETQYF
TRBJ2-7 TRBV7-2 CASSLTVGASYEQYF
TRBJ2-2 TRBV30 CAWSPTGGELFF
TRBJ2-7 TRBV28 CASSGPGQGSYEQYF
TRBJ2-7 TRBV5-1 CASSLAVGTGWREQYF
TRBJ1-5 TRBV5-4 CASSLDRENQPQHF
TRBJ2-5 TRBV5-1 CASSESGSIETQYF
TRBJ2-6 TRBV11-3 CASSFGGDSGANVLTF
TRBJ1-5 TRBV28 CASSSEGGGHQPQHF
TRBJ2-2 TRBV2 CASSEQTGMYTGELFF
TRBJ2-7 TRBV27 CASSITGAAWEQYF
TRBJ1-5 TRBV10-3 CAISEPGDRAVPNQPQHF
TRBJ2-7 TRBV28 CASSFEGLSYEQYF
TRBJ2-5 TRBV6-5 CASSYSGNSQETQYF
TRBJ2-5 TRBV18 CASSLQRIQGKETQYF